This T cell receptor beta chain was found in a study of blood T cell repertoires in COVID-19. Trimming shortened V by 5 bases and J by 3 bases, and 10 bases separated the two germline ends. Germline V CDR1 and CDR2: MNHEY, SMNVEV (reference sequence). This CDR3 has 14 residues. Sequencing was performed with immunoSEQ multiplex PCR; in TCRdb, only in-frame clones are kept and a portion is missing. The sample lists some 340,000 clones, 83% occurring once. Participant-reported clinical history was the basis for cohort assignment. The sequence was obtained from a woman in her forties or fifties who had recovered from COVID-19. The chain uses TRBV27 and TRBJ2-2, with a tentative D call TRBD1 (5 bases). The sequencing sample was made of PBMCs or T cells enriched from blood (not recorded which). For the CDR3, the DNA is TGTGCCAGCAGTCTTACAGGTTACACCGGGGAGCTGTTTTTT. Its protein is CASSLTGYTGELFF.